The 18 T cell receptor beta chains in this list originate from one sample, sequenced in a study of blood T cell repertoires in COVID-19 (dated by TCRdb to 2019 to 2021). Receptor amplification or capture employed the immunoSEQ multiplex PCR assay. TCRdb took this table from immuneACCESS and kept in-frame rearrangements with V and J called. Such tables lack part of the clones; where checked against another copy, unresolved V genes explain under half of the gap, and the rest is unexplained. Across this sample there are about 220,000 clones, with 84% seen only once. Approximately 2.3% of the sample rests with the top ten. The specimen was peripheral blood. The receptors were gathered from a man in his forties who had recovered from COVID-19.

The chain uses TRBV5-4 and TRBJ2-3, with D maybe TRBD2 (5 bases). Trimming removed 2 bases at V and 9 bases at J, with 7 bases between. This CDR3 comprises 11 residues. Germline V CDR1 and CDR2: SGHNT, YYREEE (reference sequence). The DNA for the CDR3 is TGTGCCAGCAGCTTACTAGGAACGCAGTATTTT. Encoded protein: CASSLLGTQYF.

V and J are TRBV6-2 or TRBV6-3 and TRBJ2-1, with D possibly being TRBD1 (6 bases). The CDR3 is made up of 14 amino acids. The germline V gene encodes CDR1 MNHEY and CDR2 SVGEGT. The ends were cut back, 2 bases at V and 9 bases at J, with 14 bases in the middle. CDR3 DNA: TGTGCCAGCAGTTACCCAGAGGGGGAAACTGAGCAGTTCTTC. This translates into CASSYPEGETEQFF.

The chain couples TRBV30 to TRBJ1-4; TRBD1 matches 9 bases. The CDR3 has 13 residues. Germline trimming cut 4 bases from V and 8 bases from J; bases unmatched to any gene: 5. The germline V gene encodes CDR1 GTSNPN and CDR2 SVGIG (reference sequence). The CDR3 DNA follows: TGTGCCTGGAATATGGGGACAGGGGAAAAACTGTTTTTT. Translating gives CAWNMGTGEKLFF.

This clone was counted a few times. The CDR3 spells CASSFTGDTQYF. CDR3 DNA sequence: TGTGCCAGCAGTTTTACAGGAGATACGCAGTATTTT. This sequence joins TRBV12-3 or TRBV12-4 and TRBJ2-3, with D tentatively TRBD1 (5 bases). This CDR3 is built from 12 residues. Trimming cost V 3 bases and J 5 bases, with 6 bases left between them.

The chain carries TRBV30 and TRBJ2-5; possibly TRBD1 for D (6 bases). V shed 0 bases and J shed 5 bases, with 16 bases lying between them. There are 15 residues in the CDR3. CDR1 and CDR2 (germline): GTSNPN, SVGIG (reference sequence). The CDR3 coding sequence is TGTGCCTGGAGTGTAGCTAGGGGGAAGGCGGAGACCCAGTACTTC. Protein sequence: CAWSVARGKAETQYF.

The chain combines TRBV7-2 with TRBJ1-2; no firm D call. The CDR3 loop spans 14 amino acids. Between the trimmed V and J ends, which lost 1 base and 0 bases, there was a span of 6 bases. CDR1 and CDR2 (germline): SGHTA, FQGNSA. CDR3 nucleotide sequence: TGTGCCAGCAGCTTAGGTCCAGCTAACTATGGCTACACCTTC. Its protein is CASSLGPANYGYTF.

The chain links TRBV2 to TRBJ1-3; no firm D call. The CDR3 totals 12 residues. The germline V gene encodes CDR1 SNHLY and CDR2 FYNNEI. Deletions cut 4 bases from V and 5 bases from J, with 6 bases between. CDR3 protein: CASSAERNTIYF. The CDR3 DNA sequence: TGTGCCAGCAGTGCTGAGAGAAACACCATATATTTT. The complete variable domain, with remaining parts taken from reference TRBV2 and TRBJ1-3, reads EPEVTQTPSHQVTQMGQEVILRCVPISNHLYFYWYRQILGQKVEFLVSFYNNEISEKSEIFDDQFSVERPDGSNFTLKIRSTKLEDSAMYFCASSAERNTIYFGEGSWLTVV.

This chain links TRBV9 with TRBJ2-1, with TRBD2 identical over 13 bases. This CDR3 contains 19 residues. Trimming at V came to 5 bases and at J to 5 bases, leaving 16 bases not matched to a gene. In germline, CDR1 is SGDLS, CDR2 YYNGEE. CDR3 nucleotide sequence: TGTGCCAGCAGTCCAGGACTAGCGGGAGATAGTGGGGTCGACAATGAGCAGTTCTTC. The encoded protein is CASSPGLAGDSGVDNEQFF.

The chain recombines TRBV5-1 with TRBJ2-5; 8 bases are shared with TRBD2. The length of the CDR3 is 14 residues. From germline, CDR1 is SGHRS and CDR2 YFSETQ. Germline trimming cut 1 base from V and 5 bases from J; bases unmatched to any gene: 4. The CDR3 nucleotides read TGCGCCAGCAGCTTGCGGGGGGGGCTGGAGACCCAGTACTTC. Translation: CASSLRGGLETQYF.

The chain uses TRBV19 and TRBJ1-2, with 9 nucleotides matching TRBD1. This CDR3 is built from 15 residues. The germline CDR1 and CDR2 sequences are LNHDA and SQIVND (reference sequence). Unmatched junction bases numbered 9, after V lost 3 bases and J lost 7 bases. CDR3 loop: CASSIFGTGMAGYTF. As DNA, the CDR3 is TGTGCCAGTAGTATTTTCGGGACAGGGATGGCTGGCTACACCTTC.

This chain links TRBV4-1 with TRBJ1-1; 7 bases fit TRBD1. V was pared by 3 bases and J by 1 base, with 11 bases of the junction left unmatched. There are 17 residues in the CDR3. From germline, CDR1 is MGHRA and CDR2 YSYEKL. CDR3 bases: TGCGCCAGCAGCCATGTACGAGGGGGCGCATCGAACACTGAAGCTTTCTTT. Protein sequence: CASSHVRGGASNTEAFF.

This CDR3 is CASLRDRGPVTEAFF. CDR3 nucleotide sequence: TGTGCCAGCCTCCGGGACAGGGGGCCAGTCACTGAAGCTTTCTTT. The chain combines TRBV5-6 with TRBJ1-1, with TRBD1 matching over 12 bases. The V and J ends lost 7 bases and 4 bases, in that order; junction bases with no gene match: 8. Germline V gene sequence: CDR1 SGHDT, CDR2 YYEEEE. The CDR3 loop spans 15 amino acids.

The chain links TRBV2 to TRBJ2-1; D might be TRBD2 (5 bases). The CDR3 covers 14 residues. Germline V gene lookup returns CDR1 SNHLY and CDR2 FYNNEI. The germline V and J ends were trimmed by 6 bases and 4 bases, with 13 bases remaining between them. The CDR3 protein is CASRKTRGYNEQFF. CDR3 coding DNA: TGTGCCAGCAGGAAAACTAGAGGATACAATGAGCAGTTCTTC. Combining the CDR3 with reference TRBV2 and TRBJ2-1 gives the whole variable domain EPEVTQTPSHQVTQMGQEVILRCVPISNHLYFYWYRQILGQKVEFLVSFYNNEISEKSEIFDDQFSVERPDGSNFTLKIRSTKLEDSAMYFCASRKTRGYNEQFFGPGTRLTVL.

The chain carries TRBV11-2 and TRBJ1-5; the D is unclear. The germline CDR1 and CDR2 sequences are SGHAT and FQNNGV. The CDR3 spans 14 residues. V was cut by 1 base and J by 1 base, with 5 bases left in between. The CDR3 spells CASSLGVSNQPQHF. The CDR3 bases are TGTGCCAGCAGCTTAGGAGTGAGCAATCAGCCCCAGCATTTT. Full variable domain (remainder filled in from reference TRBV11-2 and TRBJ1-5): EAGVAQSPRYKIIEKRQSVAFWCNPISGHATLYWYQQILGQGPKLLIQFQNNGVVDDSQLPKDRFSAERLKGVDSTLKIQPAKLEDSAVYLCASSLGVSNQPQHFGDGTRLSIL.

The rearrangement uses TRBV7-2 and TRBJ2-3, with D hard to call. Germline V gene sequence: CDR1 SGHTA, CDR2 FQGNSA. This CDR3 comprises 13 residues. The V end was cut by 2 bases, the J end by 1 base, with 4 bases between. The CDR3 sequence is CASSLSGTDTQYF. The DNA of the CDR3 is TGTGCCAGCAGCTTATCAGGCACAGATACGCAGTATTTT.

The chain carries TRBV6-6 and TRBJ2-7, with 7 nucleotides matching TRBD2. Germline lookup yields CDR1 MNHNY and CDR2 SVGAGI (reference sequence). The junction had 10 bases not matched to a gene; V was cut back by 5 bases and J by 12 bases. The CDR3 is 12 amino acids. This CDR3 is CASSTQTSSAYF. In nucleotides, the CDR3 is TGTGCCAGCAGTACCCAGACTAGCAGCGCGTACTTC.

The chain recombines TRBV30 with TRBJ2-3; D possibly corresponds to TRBD2 (6 bases). CDR1 is GTSNPN, CDR2 SVGIG, per germline (reference sequence). The CDR3 runs to 14 residues. Trimming took 3 bases from V and 7 from J, leaving 17 bases between them. CDR3 in DNA: TGTGCCTGGAGCGCAAACCTAGCGAGCTATACGCAGTATTTT. It yields the protein CAWSANLASYTQYF.

This chain uses TRBV7-8 with TRBJ2-7; 10 bases are a match to TRBD1. Germline V gives CDR1 SGHVS, CDR2 FQNEAQ. This CDR3 has 14 amino acids. The V segment lost 5 bases and the J segment 3 bases; nucleotides outside the gene matches: 4. The CDR3 loop is CASSVGQGYYEQYF. As DNA, the CDR3 is TGTGCCAGCAGCGTGGGACAGGGGTACTACGAGCAGTACTTC.